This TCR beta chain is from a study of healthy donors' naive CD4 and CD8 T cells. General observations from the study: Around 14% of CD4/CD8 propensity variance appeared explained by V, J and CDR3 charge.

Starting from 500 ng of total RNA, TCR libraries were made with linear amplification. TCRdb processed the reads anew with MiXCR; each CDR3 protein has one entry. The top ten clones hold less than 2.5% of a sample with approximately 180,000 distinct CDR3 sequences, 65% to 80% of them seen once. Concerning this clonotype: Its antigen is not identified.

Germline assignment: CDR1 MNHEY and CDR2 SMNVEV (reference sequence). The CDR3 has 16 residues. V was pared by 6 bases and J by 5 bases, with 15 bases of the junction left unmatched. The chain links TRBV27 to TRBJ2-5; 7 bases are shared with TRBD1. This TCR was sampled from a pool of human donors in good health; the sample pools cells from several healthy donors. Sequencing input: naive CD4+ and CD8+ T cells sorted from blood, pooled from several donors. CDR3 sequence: CASRANFRQGRETQYF. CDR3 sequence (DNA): TGTGCCAGCAGAGCGAACTTTCGACAGGGAAGGGAGACCCAGTACTTC.